This T cell receptor beta chain was identified in a study of shared clonotypes between healthy human individuals. V lost 5 bases to trimming and J lost 9 bases; unmatched junction nucleotides: 11. Germline V gene sequence: CDR1 MNHEY, CDR2 SMNVEV (reference sequence). This CDR3 spans 16 amino acids. All the donors were Caucasian adults who lived in Nashville, Tennessee. In the original processing: There were no quality scores in the junction-only immunoSEQ sequences, so filtering differed. The repertoire was sequenced with immunoSEQ multiplex PCR; TCRdb's copy has only in-frame clones and lacks some. That table is the source of V, J and clone size, and D and trimming were worked out from the DNA. The sample includes some 790,000 clones, 72% seen only once; the top ten take less than 2%.

The rearrangement joins TRBV27 to TRBJ2-1; TRBD2 matches at 12 bases. The source of this sequence is a woman in her thirties in good health. Sequenced sample: memory CD4+ T cells sorted from blood. Indicated subset: CD45RA-negative fraction. CDR3 sequence: CASSPRASGRAREQFF. In DNA form, the CDR3 reads TGTGCCAGCAGTCCCCGGGCTAGCGGGAGGGCTCGTGAGCAGTTCTTC.